Following are 29 T cell receptor beta chains from one sample sequenced in a study of cytomegalovirus exposure and HLA in healthy donors. Primers: 60 Vbeta forward and 13 Jbeta reverse. Measured with immunoSEQ multiplex PCR; TCRdb has only the in-frame clones, and not every one. Here the sample spans fewer than 200,000 clones, roughly 72% being singletons. The specimen was PBMCs. The source of these receptors is a man aged 40-49 years in good health and CMV-seropositive.

The rearrangement links TRBV6-5 to TRBJ2-3; 11 nucleotides align to TRBD2. Germline CDR1 MNHEY, CDR2 SVGAGI. The CDR3 sequence is 15 residues long. J gave up 7 bases and V 6 bases, and 9 bases lay outside the gene matches. DNA for the CDR3: TGTGCCAGCAGCAAATCCGGGACTAGCGGTAATACGCAGTATTTT. Its translation is CASSKSGTSGNTQYF.

This clone was observed a few times. The V and J genes are TRBV4-3 and TRBJ2-3; 7 bases fit TRBD2. The trim removed 0 bases at V and 2 bases at J, leaving 5 bases unmatched. The CDR3 runs to 16 residues. Germline V gene data show CDR1 as LGHNA and CDR2 as YSLEER. CDR3 DNA: TGCGCCAGCAGCCAAGATCCAGCGGGGCTCACAGATACGCAGTATTTT. This gives the protein CASSQDPAGLTDTQYF.

This chain joins TRBV6-6 and TRBJ1-5; the D gene is possibly TRBD1 (5 bases). The CDR3 runs to 15 residues. Trimming cost V 5 bases and J 3 bases, with 14 bases left between them. Looked up from germline, CDR1 is MNHNY and CDR2 is SVGAGI (reference sequence). The CDR3 region is CASSDPPGLNQPQHF. Written as DNA, the CDR3 is TGTGCCAGCAGTGATCCTCCGGGACTCAATCAGCCCCAGCATTTT.

This chain links TRBV6-5 with TRBJ1-1; TRBD1 might be the D (5 bases). CDR1 and CDR2 (germline): MNHEY, SVGAGI. Trimming pared 5 bases from V and 2 bases from J, leaving 9 bases between. CDR3 length: 13 residues. CDR3 loop: CASSMTVNTEAFF. The DNA for the CDR3 is TGTGCCAGCAGTATGACAGTAAACACTGAAGCTTTCTTT.

V and J are TRBV2 and TRBJ1-2; 12 bases map to TRBD1. The CDR3 spans 17 residues. CDR1 and CDR2 (germline): SNHLY, FYNNEI. V lost 3 bases and J lost 4; bases outside the gene matches: 9. In DNA, the CDR3 is TGTGCCAGCAGTGATGGGAAAGGGACAGGGGGCACCTATGGCTACACCTTC. Its protein product is CASSDGKGTGGTYGYTF.

This rearrangement joins TRBV4-1 to TRBJ1-2; no clear D. The germline V gene has CDR1 MGHRA and CDR2 YSYEKL. V lost 0 bases, J lost 5 bases, and 7 bases lay in between. This CDR3 is 13 amino acids long. The CDR3 nucleotides read TGCGCCAGCAGCCAAGATCAGATTTATGGCTACACCTTC. It yields the protein CASSQDQIYGYTF.

Worth noting for this clone: At one of its ends the junction is not consistent with the germline gene, which may arise from a read error. V gene TRBV7-9 combines with J gene TRBJ1-3; D is possibly TRBD1 (5 bases). Germline-derived CDR1 and CDR2 are SEHNR and FQNEAQ (reference sequence). The CDR3 totals 16 residues. In DNA, the CDR3 is TGTTCCAGCAGCTTAGGCGGGGGAGGCTCTGGAAACACCATATATTTT. Its protein product is CSSSLGGGGSGNTIYF.

A few counts support this clone. The gene calls are TRBV4-2 and TRBJ2-5; D call uncertain. This CDR3 contains 15 residues. Trimming pared 0 bases from V and 1 base from J, leaving 9 bases between. Germline V gene lookup returns CDR1 LGHNA and CDR2 YNFKEQ. CDR3 sequence: CASSQDQVTQETQYF. In nucleotides, the CDR3 is TGTGCCAGCAGCCAAGATCAGGTCACCCAAGAGACCCAGTACTTC.

This clone was seen only a few times. V is TRBV18 and J is TRBJ1-2; possibly TRBD1 for D (5 bases). Trimming removed 5 bases from V and 8 bases from J, with 27 bases in between. The CDR3 has 17 residues. Germline V gene data show CDR1 as KGHSH and CDR2 as LQKENI. CDR3 residues: CASSTQLTLLGGYGYTF. DNA of the CDR3: TGTGCCAGCTCAACTCAACTAACCCTCCTGGGGGGGTACGGCTACACCTTC.

J is TRBJ2-2 and V is TRBV11-3; maybe TRBD2 (5 bases). The CDR3 sequence is 13 residues long. Germline CDR1 SGHNT, CDR2 YENEEA. With 1 base removed from V and 9 bases from J, the gap between germline ends came to 9 bases. CDR3: CASSLGEGRELFF. The DNA of the CDR3 is TGTGCCAGCAGCTTAGGAGAGGGTCGGGAGCTGTTTTTT.

This clone was seen a few times. The genes are TRBV27 and TRBJ2-3; the D gene is possibly TRBD1 (7 bases). The CDR3 has 14 amino acids. V was cut by 5 bases and J by 6 bases, with 15 bases left in between. Germline values: CDR1 MNHEY, CDR2 SMNVEV (reference sequence). The CDR3 DNA follows: TGTGCCAGCAGTGCCAGGGGGGCCGGGGATACGCAGTATTTT. This gives the protein CASSARGAGDTQYF.

The chain is built from TRBV6-5 and TRBJ2-3; 8 nucleotides agree with TRBD2. J was trimmed by 2 bases and V by 2 bases; bases with no gene match: 6. Germline CDR1 reads MNHEY; CDR2 reads SVGAGI. The CDR3 length is 16 residues. CDR3 coding DNA: TGTGCCAGCAGTTACGGACGGCGGGGGGACACAGATACGCAGTATTTT. It yields the protein CASSYGRRGDTDTQYF.

This clone was observed a single time. Here the CDR3 reads CASRHRQGGNEKLFF. CDR3 coding DNA: TGTGCCAGCAGGCATAGACAGGGGGGTAATGAAAAACTGTTTTTT. J is TRBJ1-4 and V is TRBV2; the match to TRBD1 covers 9 bases. The CDR3 runs to 15 residues. Germline V CDR1 and CDR2: SNHLY, FYNNEI. Losses at the gene ends were 6 bases for V and 4 bases for J; bases not matched to a gene: 6.

A single count supports this clone. The rearrangement uses TRBV9 and TRBJ2-1, with 15 positions matching TRBD2. The CDR3 contains 16 residues. Germline-derived CDR1 and CDR2 are SGDLS and YYNGEE. Trimming removed 3 bases from V and 9 bases from J; junction bases left unmatched: 7. DNA of the CDR3: TGTGCCAGCAGCGCAGGACTAGCGGGGGGGTCAGGTGAGCAGTTCTTC. It translates to CASSAGLAGGSGEQFF.

A few counts support this clone. The chain combines TRBV25-1 with TRBJ2-7; 14 positions agree with TRBD2. CDR1 is MGHDK, CDR2 SYGVNS, per germline. With V trimmed by 3 bases and J by 4 bases, 2 bases remained unmatched. CDR3 size: 15 residues. CDR3 sequence (DNA): TGTGCCAGCAGTGACAGGACTAGCGGGAGGTACGAGCAGTACTTC. Protein product: CASSDRTSGRYEQYF.

This clone was found a few times. J is TRBJ1-2 and V is TRBV6-5; no clear D. The ends were cut back, 4 bases at V and 3 bases at J, with 12 bases in the middle. The CDR3 runs to 14 residues. The germline V gene encodes CDR1 MNHEY and CDR2 SVGAGI. Here the CDR3 reads CASSSPSRDYGYTF. For the CDR3, the DNA is TGTGCCAGCAGTTCTCCGTCAAGAGACTATGGCTACACCTTC.

V gene TRBV6-1 combines with J gene TRBJ1-2, with no clear D. V was trimmed by 0 bases and J by 8 bases, leaving 10 bases between them. The CDR3 runs to 13 residues. The germline gives CDR1 MNHNS, CDR2 SASEGT. The DNA for the CDR3 is TGTGCCAGCAGTGAAGCTGGTCGGAGCGGCTACACCTTC. This codes for CASSEAGRSGYTF.

The sample holds a few counts of this clone. V is TRBV6-4 and J is TRBJ2-5; the match to TRBD2 covers 12 bases. Germline CDR1 reads MRHNA; CDR2 reads SNTAGT. CDR3 size: 15 residues. V was pared by 6 bases and J by 4 bases, with 6 bases of the junction left unmatched. CDR3 DNA: TGTGCCAGCAGCCGGACTAGCGGGGACTCAGAGACCCAGTACTTC. Residues: CASSRTSGDSETQYF.

The CDR3 is CASSEQGTSGANVLTF. CDR3 sequence (DNA): TGTGCCAGCAGCGAACAGGGTACTTCTGGGGCCAACGTCCTGACTTTC. The chain carries TRBV7-3 and TRBJ2-6, with a tentative D call TRBD1 (6 bases). Trimming left V 5 bases short and J 1 base short, with 12 bases between. The CDR3 is 16 amino acids. Germline CDR1 is SGHTA and CDR2 is FQGTGA.

The chain carries TRBV27 and TRBJ2-7; 9 nucleotides match TRBD1. Per the germline V gene, CDR1 is MNHEY and CDR2 is SMNVEV (reference sequence). CDR3 length equals 14 residues. Trimming cost V 5 bases and J 3 bases; bases outside gene matches: 5. CDR3 DNA sequence: TGTGCCAGCAGTCCCGACAGGGGGTACTACGAGCAGTACTTC. Translating gives CASSPDRGYYEQYF.

With regard to this clone: The junction differs from germline at one of its ends, possibly a read error. The V call is TRBV4-2, the J call TRBJ1-2, with TRBD1 as a possible D gene (6 bases). There are 14 residues in the CDR3. Per the germline V gene, CDR1 is LGHNA and CDR2 is YNFKEQ. CDR3 nucleotide sequence: TGTGCCAGCGAAGTGGGGGGGCTTAACTCTGGCTACACCTTC. Amino acids: CASEVGGLNSGYTF.

The CDR3 loop is CASSPTGGGANYGYTF. The CDR3 DNA reads TGCGCCAGCAGCCCGACCGGAGGGGGGGCTAACTATGGCTACACCTTC. The chain carries TRBV4-1 and TRBJ1-2, with D possibly matching TRBD1 (6 bases). Deletions cut 4 bases from V and 0 bases from J, with 15 bases between. The CDR3 contains 16 residues. Germline V CDR1 and CDR2: MGHRA, YSYEKL.

This clone was recorded once. This chain joins TRBV9 and TRBJ1-1; 7 bases fit TRBD1. The CDR3 extends over 15 amino acids. CDR1 and CDR2 (germline): SGDLS, YYNGEE. V gave up 0 bases and J gave up 5 bases; unmatched junction bases: 7. The chain's CDR3 is CASSVDAGGSTEAFF. CDR3 sequence (DNA): TGTGCCAGCAGCGTAGATGCAGGGGGGAGTACTGAAGCTTTCTTT.

The V gene is TRBV19, the J gene TRBJ2-7; no firm D call. The CDR3 covers 15 residues. Trimming stripped 0 bases from V and 0 bases from J, with 9 bases between. Germline V gene lookup returns CDR1 LNHDA and CDR2 SQIVND (reference sequence). CDR3 in amino acids: CASSIDRRHSYEQYF. As DNA, the CDR3 is TGTGCCAGTAGTATAGATCGCAGGCACTCCTACGAGCAGTACTTC.

The chain uses TRBV11-1 and TRBJ2-1, with 8 bases lining up with TRBD1. Germline assignment: CDR1 SGHAT and CDR2 FQDESV (reference sequence). This CDR3 is 13 amino acids long. The V segment lost 1 base and the J segment 8 bases; nucleotides outside the gene matches: 1. The CDR3, as DNA: TGTGCCAGCAGCTTAGACAGGGGGGATGAGCAGTTCTTC. Translating gives CASSLDRGDEQFF. Using reference TRBV11-1 and TRBJ2-1 for the parts outside the CDR3, the full variable domain is EAEVAQSPRYKITEKSQAVAFWCDPISGHATLYWYRQILGQGPELLVQFQDESVVDDSQLPKDRFSAERLKGVDSTLKIQPAELGDSAMYLCASSLDRGDEQFFGPGTRLTVL.

This clone has a single count. The V call is TRBV6-5, the J call TRBJ2-5; 14 nucleotides align to TRBD2. The end of the DNA is better explained by TRBJ2-7, so the J call may be wrong. Germline CDR1 and CDR2: MNHEY and SVGAGI. This CDR3 spans 15 amino acids. The CDR3 bases are TGTGCCAGCATTGGCGGGGGGACTAGCGGGGGCGAGCAGTACTTC. It translates to CASIGGGTSGGEQYF.

The sample holds a few counts of this clone. The DNA for the CDR3 is TGCGCCAGCAGCGGGACAGTCACAGATACGCAGTATTTT. It codes for CASSGTVTDTQYF. The chain recombines TRBV5-1 with TRBJ2-3; TRBD1 aligns across 7 bases. This CDR3 is built from 13 residues. J lost 2 bases, V lost 4 bases, and 1 base had no gene match. Germline lookup yields CDR1 SGHRS and CDR2 YFSETQ.

The chain is built from TRBV5-4 and TRBJ1-1; a weak D match, TRBD1 (5 bases). From germline, CDR1 is SGHNT and CDR2 YYREEE (reference sequence). Trimming stripped 4 bases from V and 1 base from J, with 8 bases between. This CDR3 region has 13 residues. This CDR3 is CASSKTGNTEAFF. The CDR3 DNA reads as TGTGCCAGCAGCAAAACAGGGAACACTGAAGCTTTCTTT.

V gene TRBV19 combines with J gene TRBJ2-5; D perhaps matches TRBD1 (6 bases). The CDR3 consists of 14 residues. Germline V gene lookup returns CDR1 LNHDA and CDR2 SQIVND (reference sequence). V was shortened by 5 bases and J by 7 bases, with 17 bases between the two germline ends. The DNA for the CDR3 is TGTGCCAGTAGTTTCCGGGACAAGGTTGGGACCCAGTACTTC. Translating it yields CASSFRDKVGTQYF.